The rows below give T cell receptor beta chains drawn from one sample of a study of PD-1 blockade in classical Hodgkin lymphoma. Assay used: immunoSEQ multiplex PCR; TCRdb lists only in-frame clones, some missing. This table has about 27,000 clones, around 80% appearing once. The specimen was CD4+ T cells from blood, collected at baseline. These receptors were collected from a human donor with classical Hodgkin lymphoma. Each CDR3 is given with its conserved first and last residue. The D gene is left open where the match is weak. Not all rows give a size; the values are once, few, many and, for expanded clones, a class.

.	TRBV5-4	TRBJ2-3	.	CASSAETDTQYF	TGTGCCAGCAGCGCAGAAACAGATACGCAGTATTTT
.	TRBV10-3	TRBJ1-4	.	CAISEDGTNEKLFF	TGTGCCATCAGTGAGGATGGAACTAATGAAAAACTGTTTTTT
.	TRBV18	TRBJ2-3	.	CASSPLQGSDTQYF	TGTGCCAGCTCACCACTACAGGGATCCGATACGCAGTATTTT
few	TRBV19	TRBJ2-7	TRBD1	CASSAHDRGRPYEQYF	TGTGCCAGTAGTGCACACGACAGGGGGCGCCCGTACGAGCAGTACTTC
.	TRBV11-1	TRBJ2-5	.	CASSRQETQYF	TGTGCCAGCAGCCGCCAAGAGACCCAGTACTTC
.	TRBV6-5	TRBJ2-7	TRBD1	CASSRQGPSYEQYF	TGTGCCAGCAGTCGACAGGGGCCCTCCTACGAGCAGTACTTC
.	TRBV19	TRBJ1-1	.	CASSPSAGRGKMNTEAFF	TGTGCCAGTAGTCCTTCAGCCGGGAGGGGAAAAATGAACACTGAAGCTTTCTTT
once	TRBV19	TRBJ1-5	.	CATNKGLLDHSNQPQHF	TGTGCCACCAACAAGGGACTGCTAGATCATAGCAATCAGCCCCAGCATTTT
.	TRBV28	TRBJ2-3	TRBD2	CASTRLGLAGGPTDTQYF	TGTGCCAGCACTCGTTTGGGACTAGCGGGGGGGCCTACAGATACGCAGTATTTT
.	TRBV10-3	TRBJ2-5	.	CAIRDTGQSETQYF	TGTGCCATCAGGGACACTGGACAGTCAGAGACCCAGTACTTC
.	TRBV18	TRBJ1-1	.	CASSGQTTNTEAFF	TGTGCCAGCTCAGGACAGACAACAAACACTGAAGCTTTCTTT
.	TRBV7-9	TRBJ1-6	.	CASSLEGYNSPLHF	TGTGCCAGCAGCTTAGAAGGGTATAATTCACCCCTCCACTTT
.	TRBV2	TRBJ1-2	.	CASSERYRAGDGYTF	TGTGCCAGCAGTGAAAGGTACAGGGCGGGAGATGGCTACACCTTC